The clone carrying this TCR beta chain turned up a few times. Its antigen is not known. The data originate from a study of CD8+ T cells in alopecia areata. Across the study: Tofacitinib ran 6 to 18 months, followed by 6 months off drug.

The authors extracted RNA and reverse transcribed it into cDNA as the sequencing template. The repertoire was sequenced with immunoSEQ multiplex PCR; TCRdb's copy has only in-frame clones and lacks some. The data hold more than 150,000 clones, with 50% to 70% observed a single time. This CDR3 has 14 residues. Trimming left V 6 bases short and J 2 bases short, with 8 bases between. The germline gives CDR1 LNHNV, CDR2 YYDKDF (reference sequence). Whole-study findings and limits: Lesional scalp exceeded normal scalp in clonality, especially in alopecia totalis/universalis. Resident alphabeta T-cell populations of normal skin are likewise subject to sequencing in scalp samples.

Lesional scalp punch biopsies and peripheral blood were collected from alopecia areata patients. V gene TRBV15 combines with J gene TRBJ2-6; no clear D gene. The sequence was obtained from a human donor with alopecia areata. Sequences were derived from CD4+ T cells sorted from blood, sampled at week 0. DNA for the CDR3: TGTGCCACCAGTTCAGCTCCTGGGGCCAACGTCCTGACTTTC. Translated: CATSSAPGANVLTF.